This T cell receptor beta chain was sequenced for a study of T cell changes during pregnancy in multiple sclerosis. Assay used: immunoSEQ multiplex PCR; TCRdb lists only in-frame clones, some missing. Of about 89,000 clones detected, 94% appear once; the ten largest clones hold 0.84%. V was pared by 1 base and J by 6 bases, with 17 bases between. Per the germline V gene, CDR1 is SGDLS and CDR2 is YYNGEE. This CDR3 is built from 16 residues. This sequence joins TRBV9 and TRBJ1-5; a weak D match, TRBD1 (6 bases). Source: peripheral blood, taken in the third trimester of pregnancy. This TCR came from a female donor with multiple sclerosis, enrolled in a pregnancy study. The CDR3 loop is CASSVKDSRAGQPQHF. As DNA, the CDR3 is TGTGCCAGCAGCGTAAAGGACAGTCGGGCAGGTCAGCCCCAGCATTTT. The full variable domain, rest sourced from reference TRBV9 and TRBJ1-5, is DSGVTQTPKHLITATGQRVTLRCSPRSGDLSVYWYQQSLDQGLQFLIQYYNGEERAKGNILERFSAQQFPDLHSELNLSSLELGDSALYFCASSVKDSRAGQPQHFGDGTRLSIL.